The T cell receptor (beta chain) described here comes from a study of blood T cell repertoires in COVID-19. Study information: The United States, Italy and Spain supplied acute and convalescent COVID-19 samples.

Participants had their cohort set by participant-reported clinical history. Two consecutive negative NP/OP PCR tests, clearance, or resolved symptoms defined Cohort 3 recovery. Study processing details: Amplifying reference gene primers gave estimates of nucleated cell counts. Profiled with immunoSEQ multiplex PCR; TCRdb holds only in-frame clones, not every one. From that table come the V and J calls and clone size; the DNA was used to work out D and trimming. Counted here are fewer than 350,000 clones, about 89% occurring once; the ten biggest clones make up approximately 5%. The TCR originated in a man in his 60s who had recovered from COVID-19. Specimen: PBMCs or T cells enriched from blood (not recorded which).

The chain's CDR3 is CASSLFSRGGNQPQHF. The CDR3 coding sequence is TGTGCCAGCAGTTTATTCTCCCGGGGAGGCAATCAGCCCCAGCATTTT. The chain has TRBV28 and TRBJ1-5; no clear D gene. The CDR3 length is 16 residues. CDR1 and CDR2 (germline): MDHEN, SYDVKM. Between the trimmed V and J ends, which lost 1 base and 2 bases, there was a span of 12 bases. Combining the CDR3 with reference TRBV28 and TRBJ1-5 gives the whole variable domain DVKVTQSSRYLVKRTGEKVFLECVQDMDHENMFWYRQDPGLGLRLIYFSYDVKMKEKGDIPEGYSVSREKKERFSLILESASTNQTSMYLCASSLFSRGGNQPQHFGDGTRLSIL.